The 4 T cell receptor beta chains below come from one sample, sequenced in a study of human T cells and chemical hapten exposure. Time point of the sample: patch test 1, 2 weeks after DPC sensitization. Treatment defined: therapeutic diphenylcyclopropenone sensitization with weekly scalp DPC. Via MiXCR, TCRdb re-called the RACE reads, giving one row per CDR3 protein. The sample holds around 50,000 distinct CDR3 sequences, about a tenth seen once. The material was whole blood, obtained in connection with sensitization to the hapten diphenylcyclopropenone (DPC). These receptors were collected from a woman between 40 and 50 years old with alopecia areata. Some clones in this sample may be carry-over from other donors' samples.

There are a few counts of this clonotype. J is TRBJ1-1 and V is TRBV7-9; possibly TRBD1 for D (6 bases). The germline V gene has CDR1 SEHNR and CDR2 FQNEAQ (reference sequence). The CDR3 has 12 amino acids. V lost 5 bases, J lost 8 bases, and 12 bases lay in between. CDR3 nucleotides: TGTGCCAGCAGCCCACACAGGGCGGAAGCTTTCTTT. Encoded protein: CASSPHRAEAFF.

This clonotype was counted many times. The chain links TRBV7-9 to TRBJ2-5, with TRBD2 as a possible D gene (5 bases). Germline V CDR1 and CDR2: SEHNR, FQNEAQ (reference sequence). Trimming pared 2 bases from V and 6 bases from J, leaving 16 bases between. The CDR3 spans 15 residues. Written as DNA, the CDR3 is TGTGCCAGCAGCTTACCGCAGGAGGCCGGGAAGACCCAGTACTTC. It codes for CASSLPQEAGKTQYF.

In this sample, this clonotype turned up many times. The rearrangement links TRBV6-2 or TRBV6-3 to TRBJ1-5, with D possibly TRBD1 on 5 matching bases. This CDR3 spans 13 amino acids. Germline loops: CDR1 MNHEY, CDR2 SVGEGT. Trimming shortened V by 4 bases and J by 7 bases, and 11 bases separated the two germline ends. The CDR3 loop reads CASSLGAGQPQHF. DNA of the CDR3: TGTGCCAGCAGTTTAGGGGCTGGCCAGCCCCAGCATTTT.

This clonotype has just a few counts. The chain recombines TRBV6-5 with TRBJ1-2; the D gene is possibly TRBD1 (6 bases). CDR1 and CDR2 from the germline V gene are MNHEY and SVGAGI. There are 16 residues in the CDR3. Trimming stripped 6 bases from V and 3 bases from J, with 20 bases between. This CDR3 is CASSGASKGVYYGYTF. In nucleotides, the CDR3 is TGTGCCAGCAGCGGGGCCTCGAAGGGGGTATACTATGGCTACACCTTC.